The 21 T cell receptor beta chains reported below all come from one sample, sequenced in a study of graft-versus-host responses after intestinal transplantation. Data came from immunoSEQ multiplex PCR; TCRdb stores just in-frame clones and leaves some out. The repertoire holds approximately 7,000 clones, with approximately 25% as singletons. The authors combined roughly 200,000 CFSE-labeled responder cells with roughly 200,000 irradiated, violet-dye-labeled stimulator cells in plates. The material was alloreactive CD8+ T cells from a mixed lymphocyte reaction culture, obtained before transplantation. Described subset: CFSE-low proliferating T cells sorted from approximately 6-day pre-transplant mixed lymphocyte reaction (GvH or HvG direction). The origin of the receptors is a human patient who was an organ donor for intestinal transplantation.

The genes are TRBV6-5 and TRBJ1-2, with D possibly TRBD1 on 5 matching bases. Germline values: CDR1 MNHEY, CDR2 SVGAGI. This CDR3 region has 14 residues. Trimming cost V 2 bases and J 3 bases, with 10 bases left between them. As DNA, the CDR3 is TGTGCCAGCAGTTACGGGGGGGAGGACTATGGCTACACCTTC. Its translation is CASSYGGEDYGYTF.

This clone was picked up a small number of times. The sample holds other DNA sequences that translate to the same CDR3. The chain links TRBV9 to TRBJ1-3, with D tentatively TRBD1 (6 bases). Trimming cost V 7 bases and J 4 bases, with 21 bases left between them. Germline CDR1 is SGDLS and CDR2 is YYNGEE. This CDR3 is 16 amino acids long. The CDR3 sequence is CASGPGGARGGNTIYF. CDR3 bases: TGTGCCAGCGGGCCGGGGGGGGCGAGAGGCGGAAACACCATATATTTT.

The table lists this clone with a few counts. This chain uses TRBV6-1 with TRBJ2-7; 11 bases are shared with TRBD1. Germline CDR1 MNHNS, CDR2 SASEGT. Germline trimming cut 5 bases from V and 5 bases from J; bases unmatched to any gene: 2. This CDR3 has 13 amino acids. The CDR3 protein is CASSSGQGDEQYF. CDR3 coding DNA: TGTGCCAGCAGTTCGGGACAGGGGGACGAGCAGTACTTC.

The chain carries TRBV7-3 and TRBJ1-1, with no clear D. The CDR3 sequence is 14 residues long. Trimming took off 8 bases at V and 7 bases at J, with 20 bases between the two ends. Germline V gene lookup returns CDR1 SGHTA and CDR2 FQGTGA. CDR3 DNA: TGTGCCAGCGGCCTAAATAAGAAACTTGATGAAGCTTTCTTT. It codes for CASGLNKKLDEAFF.

The rearrangement joins TRBV28 to TRBJ2-1; D is unclear. The length of the CDR3 is 13 residues. Germline loops: CDR1 MDHEN, CDR2 SYDVKM. V lost 5 bases and J 4 bases, leaving 9 bases between the germline ends. CDR3 amino acids: CASSIQIYNEQFF. CDR3 DNA sequence: TGTGCCAGCAGTATACAGATTTACAATGAGCAGTTCTTC.

This chain links TRBV7-3 with TRBJ1-2; TRBD1 matches 7 bases. This CDR3 has 15 residues. V shed 2 bases and J 3 bases; nucleotides not matched to a gene: 6. Germline lookup yields CDR1 SGHTA and CDR2 FQGTGA. The CDR3 protein is CASSLEGASDYGYTF. CDR3 in DNA: TGTGCCAGCAGCTTAGAGGGGGCGTCCGACTATGGCTACACCTTC.

The rearrangement links TRBV27 to TRBJ2-7; D assignment may be TRBD1 or TRBD2 (6 bases each). The V end was cut by 6 bases, the J end by 6 bases, with 15 bases between. The germline gives CDR1 MNHEY, CDR2 SMNVEV (reference sequence). The CDR3 contains 13 residues. CDR3: CASSPGGGREQYF. DNA for the CDR3: TGTGCCAGCAGCCCCGGGGGCGGTCGCGAGCAGTACTTC.

This clone appeared a few times. A single base separates this from a much larger clone, so it may be a read error. The rearrangement joins TRBV4-1 to TRBJ2-2; D perhaps matches TRBD2 (7 bases). The germline CDR1 and CDR2 sequences are MGHRA and YSYEKL. The CDR3 covers 15 residues. The CDR3 coding sequence is TGCGCCAGCAGCCATAGGGGAGGGGACACCGGGGAGCGGTTTTTT. Its translation: CASSHRGGDTGERFF.

Concerning this clone itself: A junction end diverges from the germline sequence, so it may reflect a read error. The chain carries TRBV7-2 and TRBJ2-3; D is undetermined. Germline V gene lookup returns CDR1 SGHTA and CDR2 FQGNSA. The CDR3 consists of 15 residues. The chain's CDR3 is CASSQDRAGTDTQYF. The CDR3, as DNA: TGCGCCAGCAGCCAAGATCGGGCAGGCACAGATACGCAGTATTTT. Variable domain in full (rest from reference TRBV7-2 and TRBJ2-3): GAGVSQSPSNKVTEKGKDVELRCDPISGHTALYWYRQSLGQGLEFLIYFQGNSAPDKSGLPSDRFSAERTGGSVSTLTIQRTQQEDSAVYLCASSQDRAGTDTQYFGPGTRLTVL.

This chain uses TRBV15 with TRBJ2-5, with 9 bases matching TRBD1. The CDR3 sequence is 15 residues long. CDR1 is LNHNV and CDR2 is YYDKDF in the germline V gene (reference sequence). The trim removed 3 bases at V and 5 bases at J, leaving 7 bases unmatched. The CDR3 loop reads CATSSPGTGLETQYF. The DNA of the CDR3 is TGTGCCACCAGCAGTCCCGGGACAGGGTTGGAGACCCAGTACTTC.

The rearrangement uses TRBV6-1 and TRBJ2-7; TRBD1 matches at 7 bases. The ends lost 4 bases at V and 0 bases at J; junction bases unmatched: 3. This CDR3 comprises 14 residues. Germline V CDR1 and CDR2: MNHNS, SASEGT. The CDR3 DNA reads TGTGCCAGCAGTGCCCGGACAGGCTCCTACGAGCAGTACTTC. Amino acid sequence: CASSARTGSYEQYF.

This clone was observed a few times. Possible read error: a much larger clone is one base away. The genes are TRBV4-1 and TRBJ1-5; TRBD1 matches at 8 bases. This CDR3 has 16 residues. Per the germline V gene, CDR1 is MGHRA and CDR2 is YSYEKL. CDR3 nucleotides: TGCGCCAGCAGCCAAGCCGGGTACAGGGGGAATCAGCGCCAGCATTTT. Its protein product is CASSQAGYRGNQRQHF.

The rearrangement joins TRBV18 to TRBJ2-7, with 10 bases lining up with TRBD1. Per the germline V gene, CDR1 is KGHSH and CDR2 is LQKENI. J was trimmed by 5 bases and V by 5 bases; bases with no gene match: 12. The CDR3 runs to 16 residues. Written as DNA, the CDR3 is TGTGCCAGCTCAGTTTTCGGAGACAGGGGGCTGGACGAGCAGTACTTC. Amino acid sequence: CASSVFGDRGLDEQYF.

This clone was counted a few times. The CDR3 DNA follows: TGCGCCAGCAGTGGCCCCGACAGGGGGCAGAACACCGGGGAGCTGTTTTTT. It translates to CASSGPDRGQNTGELFF. The chain joins TRBV10-1 to TRBJ2-2; TRBD1 matches at 10 bases. The V gene's germline CDR1 is WNHNN and CDR2 SYGVQD (reference sequence). The CDR3 runs 17 residues. Germline trimming cut 4 bases from V and 1 base from J; bases unmatched to any gene: 6.

This chain links TRBV30 with TRBJ2-7, with 8 nucleotides matching TRBD2. Per germline, CDR1 GTSNPN and CDR2 SVGIG (reference sequence). V shed 5 bases and J 3 bases; nucleotides not matched to a gene: 3. CDR3 size: 12 residues. DNA of the CDR3: TGTGCCTGGGGAGGGACTAGCTACGAGCAGTACTTC. Translating it yields CAWGGTSYEQYF.

CDR3 amino acids: CASSLRQATNEKLFF. The CDR3 region has the DNA TGTGCCAGCAGCTTGCGACAGGCAACTAATGAAAAACTGTTTTTT. This sequence joins TRBV7-6 and TRBJ1-4, with D maybe TRBD1 (6 bases). The CDR3 is 15 amino acids. Germline V gene sequence: CDR1 SGHVS, CDR2 FNYEAQ. V gave up 3 bases and J gave up 0 bases, with 8 bases separating them. Filled out from reference TRBV7-6 and TRBJ1-4, the complete variable domain reads GAGVSQSPRYKVTKRGQDVALRCDPISGHVSLYWYRQALGQGPEFLTYFNYEAQQDKSGLPNDRFSAERPEGSISTLTIQRTEQRDSAMYRCASSLRQATNEKLFFGSGTQLSVL.

There are a few counts of this clone. This could be a read error, since a much larger clone is one nucleotide away. This rearrangement joins TRBV9 to TRBJ2-1; possibly TRBD2 for D (6 bases). CDR1 SGDLS and CDR2 YYNGEE come from the germline V gene. There are 14 residues in the CDR3. The chain's CDR3 is CAISVDPAGKEQFF. CDR3 bases: TGTGCCATCAGCGTAGATCCGGCGGGAAAAGAGCAGTTCTTC.

This clone was observed a handful of times. The chain employs TRBV7-2 and TRBJ2-7, with a weak D call TRBD2 (5 bases). The germline V gene has CDR1 SGHTA and CDR2 FQGNSA. V lost 6 bases, J lost 3 bases, and 15 bases lay in between. The CDR3 spans 14 residues. For the CDR3, the DNA is TGTGCCAGCAGAAGCGGAGGTCTCGGCTACGAGCAGTACTTC. Its protein is CASRSGGLGYEQYF. The whole variable domain, remainder taken from reference TRBV7-2 and TRBJ2-7, is GAGVSQSPSNKVTEKGKDVELRCDPISGHTALYWYRQSLGQGLEFLIYFQGNSAPDKSGLPSDRFSAERTGGSVSTLTIQRTQQEDSAVYLCASRSGGLGYEQYFGPGTRLTVT.

This clone was observed a few times. V gene TRBV5-4 combines with J gene TRBJ1-1, with TRBD1 matching over 8 bases. Germline loops: CDR1 SGHNT, CDR2 YYREEE (reference sequence). J lost 0 bases, V lost 7 bases, and 8 bases had no gene match. The CDR3 runs 15 residues. The CDR3 sequence is CASRRTGTMNTEAFF. Written as DNA, the CDR3 is TGTGCCAGCCGACGGACAGGGACCATGAACACTGAAGCTTTCTTT.

The J gene is TRBJ2-7, the V gene TRBV9; weak D call: TRBD2 (5 bases). CDR3 length: 17 amino acids. The V and J ends lost 4 bases and 2 bases respectively, with 22 bases between them. CDR1 is SGDLS, CDR2 YYNGEE, per germline. The CDR3 sequence: CASSHTIGGNAAYEQYF. The CDR3 DNA reads TGTGCCAGCAGCCACACGATCGGAGGTAACGCAGCCTACGAGCAGTACTTC.

In its sample, this clone is large. The chain links TRBV28 to TRBJ1-4, with D unclear. Germline lookup yields CDR1 MDHEN and CDR2 SYDVKM. The CDR3 extends over 15 amino acids. With 1 base removed from V and 5 bases from J, the gap between germline ends came to 11 bases. This CDR3 reads CASSLSSSPNEKLFF. CDR3 bases: TGTGCCAGCAGTTTATCCTCCAGCCCCAATGAAAAACTGTTTTTT.